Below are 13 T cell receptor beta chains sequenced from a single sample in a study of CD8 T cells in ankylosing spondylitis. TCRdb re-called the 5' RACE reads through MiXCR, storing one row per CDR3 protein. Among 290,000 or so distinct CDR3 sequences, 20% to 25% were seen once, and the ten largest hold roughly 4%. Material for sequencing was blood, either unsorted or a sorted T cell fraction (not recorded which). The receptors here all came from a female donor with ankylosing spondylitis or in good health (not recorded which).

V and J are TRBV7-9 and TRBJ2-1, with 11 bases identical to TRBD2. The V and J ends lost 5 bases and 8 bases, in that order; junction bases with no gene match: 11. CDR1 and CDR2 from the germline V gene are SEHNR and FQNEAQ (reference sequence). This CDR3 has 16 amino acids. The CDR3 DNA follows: TGTGCCAGCAGCCCCCCCCCACTAGCGGGAGCCTATGAGCAGTTCTTC. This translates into CASSPPPLAGAYEQFF.

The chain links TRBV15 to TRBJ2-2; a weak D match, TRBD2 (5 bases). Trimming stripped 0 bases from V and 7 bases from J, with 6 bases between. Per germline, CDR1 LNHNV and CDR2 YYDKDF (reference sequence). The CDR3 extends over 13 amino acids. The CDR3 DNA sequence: TGTGCCACCAGCAGAGATCGGGGCGGGGAGCTGTTTTTT. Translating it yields CATSRDRGGELFF.

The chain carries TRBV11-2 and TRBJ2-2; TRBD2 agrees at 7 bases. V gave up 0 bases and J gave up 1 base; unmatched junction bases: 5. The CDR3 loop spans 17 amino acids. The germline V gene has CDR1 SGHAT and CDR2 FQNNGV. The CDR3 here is CASSLDVASGNTGELFF. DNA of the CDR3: TGTGCCAGCAGCTTAGACGTGGCTAGCGGGAACACCGGGGAGCTGTTTTTT.

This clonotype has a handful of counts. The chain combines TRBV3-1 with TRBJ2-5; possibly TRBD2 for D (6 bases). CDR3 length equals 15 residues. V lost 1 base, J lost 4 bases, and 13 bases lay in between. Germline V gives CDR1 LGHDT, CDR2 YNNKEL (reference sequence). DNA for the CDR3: TGTGCCAGCAGCCAAGCCGGGAGTCGGGTAGAGACCCAGTACTTC. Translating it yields CASSQAGSRVETQYF.

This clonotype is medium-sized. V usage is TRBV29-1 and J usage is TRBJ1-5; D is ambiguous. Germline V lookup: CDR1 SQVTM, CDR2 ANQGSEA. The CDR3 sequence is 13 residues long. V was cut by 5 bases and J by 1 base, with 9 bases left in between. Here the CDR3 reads CSVTDGSNQPQHF. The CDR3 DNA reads TGCAGCGTTACAGATGGGAGCAATCAGCCCCAGCATTTT.

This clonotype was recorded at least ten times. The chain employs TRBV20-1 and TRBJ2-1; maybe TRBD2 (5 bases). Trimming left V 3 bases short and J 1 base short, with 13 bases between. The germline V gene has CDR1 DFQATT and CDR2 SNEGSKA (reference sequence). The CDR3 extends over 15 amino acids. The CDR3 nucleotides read TGCAGTGCTAGGGGAGACTCCTTATCCTACAATGAGCAGTTCTTC. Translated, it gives CSARGDSLSYNEQFF.

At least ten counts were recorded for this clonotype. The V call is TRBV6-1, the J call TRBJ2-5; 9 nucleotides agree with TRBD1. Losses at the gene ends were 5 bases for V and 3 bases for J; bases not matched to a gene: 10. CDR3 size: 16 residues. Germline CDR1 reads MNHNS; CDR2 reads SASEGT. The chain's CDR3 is CASSRTGARGEETQYF. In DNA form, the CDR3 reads TGTGCCAGCAGTCGGACAGGGGCCAGGGGGGAAGAGACCCAGTACTTC.

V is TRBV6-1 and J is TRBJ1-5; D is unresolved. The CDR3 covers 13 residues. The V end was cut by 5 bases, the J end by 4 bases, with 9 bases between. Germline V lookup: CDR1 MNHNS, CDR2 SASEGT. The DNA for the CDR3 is TGTGCCAGCAGTCCCGAAGGAAATCAGCCCCAGCATTTT. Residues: CASSPEGNQPQHF.

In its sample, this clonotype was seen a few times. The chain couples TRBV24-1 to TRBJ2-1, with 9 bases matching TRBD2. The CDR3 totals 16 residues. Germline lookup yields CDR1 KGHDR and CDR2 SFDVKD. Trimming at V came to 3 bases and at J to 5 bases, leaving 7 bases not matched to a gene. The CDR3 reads CATSDASGRPDNEQFF. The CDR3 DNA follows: TGTGCCACCAGTGATGCAAGCGGGAGGCCAGACAATGAGCAGTTCTTC.

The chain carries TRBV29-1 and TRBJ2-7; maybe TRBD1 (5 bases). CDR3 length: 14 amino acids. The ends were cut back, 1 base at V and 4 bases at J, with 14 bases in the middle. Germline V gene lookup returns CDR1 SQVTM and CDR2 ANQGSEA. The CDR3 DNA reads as TGCAGCGTTGAAGTTGGCCAGGGAAGTTACGAGCAGTACTTC. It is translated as CSVEVGQGSYEQYF.

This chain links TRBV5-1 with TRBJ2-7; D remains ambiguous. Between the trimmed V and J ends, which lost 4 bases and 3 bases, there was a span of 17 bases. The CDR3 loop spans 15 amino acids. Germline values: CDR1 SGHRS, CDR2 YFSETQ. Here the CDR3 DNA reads TGCGCCAGCAGCAAGAGAGGCGGCGCCAGCTACGAGCAGTACTTC. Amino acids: CASSKRGGASYEQYF.

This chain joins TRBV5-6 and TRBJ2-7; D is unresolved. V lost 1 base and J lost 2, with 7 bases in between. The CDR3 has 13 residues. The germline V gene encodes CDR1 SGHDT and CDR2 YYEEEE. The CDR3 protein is CASSLKVAYEQYF. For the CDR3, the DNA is TGTGCCAGCAGCTTGAAAGTCGCCTACGAGCAGTACTTC.

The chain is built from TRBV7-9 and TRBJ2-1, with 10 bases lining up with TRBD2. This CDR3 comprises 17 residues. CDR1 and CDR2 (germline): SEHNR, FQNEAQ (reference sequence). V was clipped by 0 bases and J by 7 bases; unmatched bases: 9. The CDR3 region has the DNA TGTGCCAGCAGCTTAGCGCAGGGAGCGGGAGGGAAGAATGAGCAGTTCTTC. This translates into CASSLAQGAGGKNEQFF.